These 2 T cell receptor beta chains were all obtained from the same sample, sequenced in a study of blood T cell repertoires in COVID-19. Clones were sequenced by immunoSEQ multiplex PCR, and TCRdb holds only the in-frame ones, with some missing. The sample carries 60,000 to 80,000 clones, less than 90% recorded once. Sequenced: peripheral blood. The receptors shown here come from a man aged 50 to 60 with COVID-19, enrolled during active disease.

The V and J genes are TRBV19 and TRBJ1-1; D perhaps matches TRBD1 (5 bases). Per the germline V gene, CDR1 is LNHDA and CDR2 is SQIVND (reference sequence). V was trimmed by 5 bases and J by 1 base, leaving 17 bases between them. CDR3 length: 16 amino acids. Here the CDR3 DNA reads TGTGCCAGTAGTCCCCGACAGAGATTTGAGAACACTGAAGCTTTCTTT. Amino acid sequence: CASSPRQRFENTEAFF.

The chain combines TRBV23-1 with TRBJ2-7; TRBD1 agrees at 9 bases. TRBV23-1 is known as an ORF, though its function is uncertain. J was trimmed by 6 bases and V by 2 bases; bases with no gene match: 11. The CDR3 is made up of 16 amino acids. Written as DNA, the CDR3 is TGCGCCAGCAGTCAACCGACCGGGACAGGGTCGGGCGAGCAGTACTTC. Encoded protein: CASSQPTGTGSGEQYF.